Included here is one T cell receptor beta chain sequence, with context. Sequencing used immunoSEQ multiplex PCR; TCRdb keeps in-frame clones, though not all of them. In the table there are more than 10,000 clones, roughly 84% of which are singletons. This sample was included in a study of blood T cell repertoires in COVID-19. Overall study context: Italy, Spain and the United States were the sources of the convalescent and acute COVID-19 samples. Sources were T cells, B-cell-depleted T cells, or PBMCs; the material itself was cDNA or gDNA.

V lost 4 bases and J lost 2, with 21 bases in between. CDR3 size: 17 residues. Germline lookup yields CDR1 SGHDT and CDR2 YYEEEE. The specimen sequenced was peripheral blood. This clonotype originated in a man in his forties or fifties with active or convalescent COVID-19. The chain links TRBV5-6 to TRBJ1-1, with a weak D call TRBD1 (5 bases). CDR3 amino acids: CASSPPGTGIPNTEAFF. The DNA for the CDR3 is TGTGCCAGCAGCCCTCCCGGGACTGGGATCCCAAACACTGAAGCTTTCTTT.